The clone carrying this T cell receptor (beta chain) was counted ten times or more. Antigen specificity is unknown. This entry belongs to a study of T cell repertoires in cytomegalovirus infection. One entry per CDR3 protein results from TCRdb running MiXCR on the reads. The top ten clones hold roughly 10% of a sample with 480,000 or so distinct CDR3 sequences, around 11% of them seen once. CDR1 KGHSH and CDR2 LQKENI come from the germline V gene. This CDR3 spans 13 amino acids. Trimming pared 2 bases from V and 3 bases from J, leaving 7 bases between. Broader study findings: The study found HLA-C-restricted CMV-specific TCR beta clonotypes dominating the ex vivo response.

This chain joins TRBV18 and TRBJ1-1; the D is unclear. The source material was PBMCs. This receptor was obtained from a human donor in good health (CMV status not recorded). Some clones in this sample may be carry-over from other donors' samples. CDR3 DNA sequence: TGTGCCAGCTCACCATTTACCGACACTGAAGCTTTCTTT. Its translation: CASSPFTDTEAFF. The variable domain in full, with the rest retrieved from reference TRBV18 and TRBJ1-1, is NAGVMQNPRHLVRRRGQEARLRCSPMKGHSHVYWYRQLPEEGLKFMVYLQKENIIDESGMPKERFSAEFPKEGPSILRIQQVVRGDSAAYFCASSPFTDTEAFFGQGTRLTVV.